The sequence of this TCR beta chain was determined in a study of early T cells in non-severe SARS-CoV-2 infection. This clonotype was picked up many times. MiXCR was run by TCRdb on the 5' RACE reads, yielding one entry per CDR3 protein. Of 20,000 to 25,000 distinct CDR3 sequences listed, approximately 5% were seen once; the top ten hold more than 7%. This receptor was obtained from an adult who was a healthcare worker with PCR-confirmed SARS-CoV-2 infection or an uninfected control (not recorded which). The sample taken for sequencing was whole blood.

The CDR3 is CASSLWESAGEKLFF. The CDR3, as DNA: TGTGCCAGCAGCTTATGGGAGTCGGCGGGTGAAAAACTGTTTTTT. This chain connects TRBV7-9 to TRBJ1-4; D is unresolved. Germline CDR1 reads SEHNR; CDR2 reads FQNEAQ (reference sequence). This CDR3 is 15 amino acids long. V was pared by 2 bases and J by 7 bases, with 14 bases between.